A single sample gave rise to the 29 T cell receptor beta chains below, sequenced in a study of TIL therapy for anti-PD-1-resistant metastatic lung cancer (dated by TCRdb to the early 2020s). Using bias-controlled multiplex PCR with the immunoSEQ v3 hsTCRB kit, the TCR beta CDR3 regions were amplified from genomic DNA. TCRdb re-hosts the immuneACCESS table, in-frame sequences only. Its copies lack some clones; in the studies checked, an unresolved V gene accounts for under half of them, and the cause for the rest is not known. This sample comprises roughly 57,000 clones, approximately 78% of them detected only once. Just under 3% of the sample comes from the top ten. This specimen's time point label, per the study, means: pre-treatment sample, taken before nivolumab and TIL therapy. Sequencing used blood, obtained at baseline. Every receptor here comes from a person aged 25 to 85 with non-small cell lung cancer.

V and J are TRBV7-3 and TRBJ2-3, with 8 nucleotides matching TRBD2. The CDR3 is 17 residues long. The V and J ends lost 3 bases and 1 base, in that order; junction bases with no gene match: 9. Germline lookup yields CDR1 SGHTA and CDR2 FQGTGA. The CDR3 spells CASSFNPAGEGTDTQYF. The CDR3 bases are TGTGCCAGCAGCTTTAACCCAGCGGGAGAAGGCACAGATACGCAGTATTTT.

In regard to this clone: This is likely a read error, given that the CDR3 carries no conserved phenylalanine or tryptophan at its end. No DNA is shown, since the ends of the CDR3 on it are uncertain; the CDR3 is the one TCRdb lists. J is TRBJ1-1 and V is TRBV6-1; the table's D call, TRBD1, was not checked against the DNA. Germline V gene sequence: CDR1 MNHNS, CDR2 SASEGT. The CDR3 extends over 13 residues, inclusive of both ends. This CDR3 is CASSEGGLGAPIL.

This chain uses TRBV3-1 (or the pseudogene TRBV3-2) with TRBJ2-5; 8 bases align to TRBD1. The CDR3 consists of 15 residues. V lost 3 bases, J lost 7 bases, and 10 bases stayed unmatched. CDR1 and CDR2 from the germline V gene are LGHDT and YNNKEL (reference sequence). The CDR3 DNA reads TGTGCCAGCAGCCAGGACAGGGCCGGTAGCGGGACCCAGTACTTC. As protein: CASSQDRAGSGTQYF.

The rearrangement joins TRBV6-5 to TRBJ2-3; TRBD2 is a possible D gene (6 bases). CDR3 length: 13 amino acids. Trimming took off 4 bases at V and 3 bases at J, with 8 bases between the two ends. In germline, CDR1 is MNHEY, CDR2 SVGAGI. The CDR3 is CASSSGLTDTQYF. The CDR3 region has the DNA TGTGCCAGCAGTTCGGGACTTACAGATACGCAGTATTTT.

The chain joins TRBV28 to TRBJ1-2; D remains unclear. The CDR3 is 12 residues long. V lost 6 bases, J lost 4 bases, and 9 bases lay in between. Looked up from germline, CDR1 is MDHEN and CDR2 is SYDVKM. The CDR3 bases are TGTGCCAGCAGCCTTCGAGGCTATGGCTACACCTTC. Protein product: CASSLRGYGYTF.

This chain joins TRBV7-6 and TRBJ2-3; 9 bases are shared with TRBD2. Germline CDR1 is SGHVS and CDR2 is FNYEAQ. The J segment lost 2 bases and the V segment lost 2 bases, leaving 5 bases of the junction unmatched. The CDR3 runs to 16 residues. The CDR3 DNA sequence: TGTGCCAGCAGCTTAATGAGCGGGGGGCTCACAGATACGCAGTATTTT. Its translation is CASSLMSGGLTDTQYF. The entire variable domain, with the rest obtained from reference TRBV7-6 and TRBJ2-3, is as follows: GAGVSQSPRYKVTKRGQDVALRCDPISGHVSLYWYRQALGQGPEFLTYFNYEAQQDKSGLPNDRFSAERPEGSISTLTIQRTEQRDSAMYRCASSLMSGGLTDTQYFGPGTRLTVL.

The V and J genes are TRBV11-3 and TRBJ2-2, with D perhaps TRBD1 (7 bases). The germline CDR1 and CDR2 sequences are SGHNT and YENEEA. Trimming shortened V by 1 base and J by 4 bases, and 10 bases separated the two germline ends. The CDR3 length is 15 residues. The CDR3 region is CASSLARGVTGELFF. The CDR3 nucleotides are TGTGCCAGCAGCTTAGCCAGGGGGGTCACCGGGGAGCTGTTTTTT.

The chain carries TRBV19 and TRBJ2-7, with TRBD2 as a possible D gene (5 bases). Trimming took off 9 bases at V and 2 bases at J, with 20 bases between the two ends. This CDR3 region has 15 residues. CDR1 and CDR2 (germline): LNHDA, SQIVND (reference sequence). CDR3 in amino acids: CASKQRYYSPYEQYF. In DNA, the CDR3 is TGTGCCAGCAAACAGCGGTACTACTCCCCCTACGAGCAGTACTTC.

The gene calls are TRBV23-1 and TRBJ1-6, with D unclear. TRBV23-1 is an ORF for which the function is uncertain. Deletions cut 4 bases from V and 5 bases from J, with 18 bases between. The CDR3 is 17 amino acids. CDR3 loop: CASSRPREGNNNSPLHF. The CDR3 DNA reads TGCGCCAGCAGTCGCCCAAGGGAAGGGAACAATAATTCACCCCTCCACTTT.

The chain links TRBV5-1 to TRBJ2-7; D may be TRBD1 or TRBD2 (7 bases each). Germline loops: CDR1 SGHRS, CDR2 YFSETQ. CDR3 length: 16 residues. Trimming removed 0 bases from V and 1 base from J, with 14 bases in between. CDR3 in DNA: TGCGCCAGCAGCTTGGCTCGACAGGGAGGGTCCTACGAGCAGTACTTC. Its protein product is CASSLARQGGSYEQYF.

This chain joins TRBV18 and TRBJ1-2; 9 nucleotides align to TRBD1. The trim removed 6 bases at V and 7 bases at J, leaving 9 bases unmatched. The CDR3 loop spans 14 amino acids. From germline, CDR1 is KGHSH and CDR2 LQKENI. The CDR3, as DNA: TGTGCCAGCTCGCTAGAACAGGGGGCGCGTGGCTACACCTTC. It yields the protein CASSLEQGARGYTF.

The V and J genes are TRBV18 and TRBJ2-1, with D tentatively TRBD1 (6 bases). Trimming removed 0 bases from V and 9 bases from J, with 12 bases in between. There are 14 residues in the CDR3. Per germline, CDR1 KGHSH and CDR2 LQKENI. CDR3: CASSPPTGPAEQFF. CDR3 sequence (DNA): TGTGCCAGCTCACCACCGACAGGTCCGGCTGAGCAGTTCTTC.

CDR3 DNA sequence: TGTGCCAGCAGTAGAACAGGGGGCACTGAAGCTTTCTTT. This gives the protein CASSRTGGTEAFF. The gene calls are TRBV28 and TRBJ1-1; 8 bases fit TRBD1. The CDR3 loop spans 13 amino acids. The germline V gene has CDR1 MDHEN and CDR2 SYDVKM. J lost 4 bases, V lost 5 bases, and 3 bases had no gene match.

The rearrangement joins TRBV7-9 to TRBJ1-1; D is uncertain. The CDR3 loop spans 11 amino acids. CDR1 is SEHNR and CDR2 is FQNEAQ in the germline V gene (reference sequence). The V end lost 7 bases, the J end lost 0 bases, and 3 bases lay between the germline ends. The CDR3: CASTLNTEAFF. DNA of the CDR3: TGTGCCAGCACCCTGAACACTGAAGCTTTCTTT.

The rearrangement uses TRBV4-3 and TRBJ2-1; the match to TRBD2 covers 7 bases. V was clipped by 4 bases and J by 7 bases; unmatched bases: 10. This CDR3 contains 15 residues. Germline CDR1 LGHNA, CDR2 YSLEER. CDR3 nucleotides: TGCGCCAGCAGCCTATCTGCGGGAGTTTTAAATGAGCAGTTCTTC. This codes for CASSLSAGVLNEQFF.

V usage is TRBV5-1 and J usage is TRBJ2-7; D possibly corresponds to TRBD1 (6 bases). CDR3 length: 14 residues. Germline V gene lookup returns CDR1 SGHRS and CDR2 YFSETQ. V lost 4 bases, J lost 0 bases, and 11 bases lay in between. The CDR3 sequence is CASSPRQASYEQYF. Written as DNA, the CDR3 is TGCGCCAGCAGCCCACGACAGGCCTCCTACGAGCAGTACTTC.

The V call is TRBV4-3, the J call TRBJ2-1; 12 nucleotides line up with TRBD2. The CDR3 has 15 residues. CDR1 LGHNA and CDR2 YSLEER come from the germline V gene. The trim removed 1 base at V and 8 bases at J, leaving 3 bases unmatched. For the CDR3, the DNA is TGCGCCAGCAGCCAAGGACTAGCGGGAGCCTATGAGCAGTTCTTC. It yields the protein CASSQGLAGAYEQFF.

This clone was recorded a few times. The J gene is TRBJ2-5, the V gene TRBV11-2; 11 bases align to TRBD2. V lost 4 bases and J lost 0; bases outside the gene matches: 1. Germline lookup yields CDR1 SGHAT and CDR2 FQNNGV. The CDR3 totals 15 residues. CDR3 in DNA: TGTGCCAGCAGCTGGACTAGCGGGTACCAAGAGACCCAGTACTTC. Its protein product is CASSWTSGYQETQYF.

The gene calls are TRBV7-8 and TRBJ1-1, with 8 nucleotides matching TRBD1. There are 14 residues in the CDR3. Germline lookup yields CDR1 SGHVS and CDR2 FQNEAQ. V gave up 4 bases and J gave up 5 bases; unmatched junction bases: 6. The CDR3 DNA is TGTGCCAGCAGCTACCTCCAGGGGGCGACTGAAGCTTTCTTT. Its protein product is CASSYLQGATEAFF.

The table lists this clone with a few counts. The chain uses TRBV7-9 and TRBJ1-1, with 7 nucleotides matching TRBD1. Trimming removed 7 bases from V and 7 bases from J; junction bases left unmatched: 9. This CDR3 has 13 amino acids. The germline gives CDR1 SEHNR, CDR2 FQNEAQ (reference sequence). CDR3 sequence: CASTAAGTDEAFF. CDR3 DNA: TGTGCCAGCACAGCCGCCGGGACAGATGAAGCTTTCTTT.

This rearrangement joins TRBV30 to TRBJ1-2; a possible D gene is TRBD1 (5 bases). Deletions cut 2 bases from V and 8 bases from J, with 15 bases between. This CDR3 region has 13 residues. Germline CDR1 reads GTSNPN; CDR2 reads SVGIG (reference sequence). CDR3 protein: CAWSRGRWGGYTF. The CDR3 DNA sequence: TGTGCCTGGAGTCGGGGCCGATGGGGCGGCTACACCTTC.

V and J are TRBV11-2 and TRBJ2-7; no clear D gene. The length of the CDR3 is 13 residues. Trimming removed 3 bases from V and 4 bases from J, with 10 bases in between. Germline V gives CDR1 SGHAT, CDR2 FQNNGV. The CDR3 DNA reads TGTGCCAGCAGCTTGCATCTGGGTTACGAGCAGTACTTC. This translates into CASSLHLGYEQYF.

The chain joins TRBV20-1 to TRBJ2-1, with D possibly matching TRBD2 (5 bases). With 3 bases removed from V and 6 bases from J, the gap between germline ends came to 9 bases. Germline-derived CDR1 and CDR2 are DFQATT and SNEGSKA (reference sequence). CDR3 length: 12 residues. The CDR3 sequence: CSASSGSNEQFF. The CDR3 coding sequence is TGCAGTGCTAGTTCGGGGAGCAATGAGCAGTTCTTC.

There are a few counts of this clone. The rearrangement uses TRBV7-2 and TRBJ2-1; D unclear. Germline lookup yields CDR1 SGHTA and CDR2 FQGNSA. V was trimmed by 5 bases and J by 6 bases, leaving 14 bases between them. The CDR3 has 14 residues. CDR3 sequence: CASSQDPSVNEQFF. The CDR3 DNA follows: TGTGCCAGCAGCCAAGACCCCAGCGTCAATGAGCAGTTCTTC.

CDR3 protein: CASSLVGLASDEQFF. The CDR3, as DNA: TGTGCCAGCAGCTTAGTGGGACTAGCGTCTGATGAGCAGTTCTTC. The genes are TRBV7-9 and TRBJ2-1; 10 bases fit TRBD2. Germline V gene lookup returns CDR1 SEHNR and CDR2 FQNEAQ (reference sequence). Germline trimming cut 1 base from V and 8 bases from J; bases unmatched to any gene: 5. This CDR3 is built from 15 residues.

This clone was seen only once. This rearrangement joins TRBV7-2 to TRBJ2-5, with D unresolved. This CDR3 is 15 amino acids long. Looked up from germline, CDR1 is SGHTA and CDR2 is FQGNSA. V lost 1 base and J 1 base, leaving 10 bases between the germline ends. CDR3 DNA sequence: TGTGCCAGCAGCTTAGGGTACGTTCCCCAAGAGACCCAGTACTTC. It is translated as CASSLGYVPQETQYF.

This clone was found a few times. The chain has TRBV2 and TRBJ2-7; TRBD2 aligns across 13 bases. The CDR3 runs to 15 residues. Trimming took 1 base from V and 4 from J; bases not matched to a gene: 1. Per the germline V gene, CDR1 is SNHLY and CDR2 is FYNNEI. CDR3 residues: CASSEGTSGGYEQYF. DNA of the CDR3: TGTGCCAGCAGTGAAGGGACTAGCGGGGGTTACGAGCAGTACTTC.

In nucleotides, the CDR3 is TGCGCCAGCAGCCAAGTCGTAGGGACAGGGGGCATTCAGCCCCAGCATTTT. This translates into CASSQVVGTGGIQPQHF. The V gene is TRBV4-1, the J gene TRBJ1-5, with 12 bases that match TRBD1. CDR3 size: 17 residues. Per germline, CDR1 MGHRA and CDR2 YSYEKL. The V and J ends lost 1 base and 6 bases, in that order; junction bases with no gene match: 7.

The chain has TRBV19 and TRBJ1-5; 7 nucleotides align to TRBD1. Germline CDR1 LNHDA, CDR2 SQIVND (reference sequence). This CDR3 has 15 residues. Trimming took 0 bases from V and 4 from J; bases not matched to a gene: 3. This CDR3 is CASSIEGTVNQPQHF. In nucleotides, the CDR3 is TGTGCCAGTAGTATAGAAGGGACAGTGAATCAGCCCCAGCATTTT.